This T cell receptor (beta chain) is drawn from a study of CD8+ T cells in alopecia areata (dated 2018 in TCRdb). At the level of the whole study: The treated patients took part in an open-label pilot trial in which moderate-to-severe alopecia areata was treated with oral tofacitinib at 5 to 10 mg twice daily. Patients received tofacitinib for 6 to 18 months and were then followed off drug for 6 months to check for delayed response and recurrence. The study used high-throughput TCRbeta sequencing to examine T cell clonal expansion in alopecia areata, in both the C3H/HeJ mouse model and human patients. In humans, TCRbeta sequencing was performed on scalp tissue and on sorted CD4+ and CD8+ peripheral blood T cells from healthy controls and from patients with patchy or totalis/universalis alopecia areata. Patients on tofacitinib were biopsied at baseline and after 4 and 24 weeks of treatment, and several of the patients also had a later scalp biopsy. Clonality in the scalp was compared among normal scalp (n=4), patchy alopecia areata scalp (n=8), and alopecia totalis/universalis scalp (n=8). RNA was obtained with the PAXgene miRNA kit for fixed scalp, the miRNeasy kit for PBMCs, and the RNeasy kit for mouse skin. immunoSEQ multiplex PCR using 35 Vbeta forward primers and 13 Jbeta reverse primers was used to amplify TCRbeta CDR3 regions. Summary of the overall study and its limitations: Higher clonality and more expanded CD8+ clones were observed in lesional scalp than in normal scalp, particularly in alopecia totalis/universalis, a finding suggestive of antigenic drive. Unlike mouse skin, where gammadelta T cells dominate, normal human skin contains resident alphabeta T cells that get sequenced too, which complicates analysis of the scalp TCR repertoire. Shared TCR sequences between patients were less evident than in mice, which may be partly attributable to HLA diversity in the patient population.

This clone was seen a few times. Its antigen has not been determined. No base qualities exist here, and no much larger clone lies one base off it. After removal of 4 bases from V and 13 bases from J, the junction retains 5 bases not matched to a gene. From a lookup of the germline V gene, CDR1 and CDR2 are SGHRS and YFSETQ. The CDR3 contains 11 residues, cysteine and phenylalanine counted. Here the CDR3 DNA is all that survives: 33 bases in frame from base 1. Receptors were amplified or captured by the immunoSEQ multiplex PCR assay. RNA was extracted from all samples and reverse transcribed into cDNA, which served as template for TCR sequencing. First-strand cDNA was synthesized using SuperScript III with a 2:1 mix of oligo-dT and random hexamers. A synthetic immune receptor repertoire was used to gauge amplification bias, and whatever bias remained was removed computationally. The original pipeline was this. Raw reads were preprocessed to remove errors, and CDR3 was defined according to IMGT conventions as the region from the conserved cysteine to phenylalanine. Clonality was computed by normalizing Shannon entropy by log2 of the number of productive unique TCRs and subtracting the result from 1. Scalp TCRbeta sequences were cross-referenced with sorted blood CD4 and CD8 repertoires so that the CD4 or CD8 identity of scalp clones could be inferred. Drawn from immuneACCESS, this table holds only the in-frame rearrangements with V and J called that TCRdb kept. Clones are partly lost; checked studies trace under half to an unresolved V gene and leave the rest unexplained. The D gene and trimming were derived from the DNA, and the V and J assignments and clone size from that table. This sample lists almost 250,000 clones; less than 80% were detected once. The top ten clonotypes cover around 1.2% of the sample.

The time point label, read with the paper, signifies: baseline before oral tofacitinib. Lesional scalp punch biopsies and peripheral blood were obtained from alopecia areata patients. PBMCs were separated by density centrifugation and stained for CD3, CD4 and CD8, after which CD4+ and CD8+ T cells were sorted on a FACSAria. Specimen: CD4+ T cells sorted from blood, collected at week 0. This TCR was recovered from a human donor with alopecia areata. The chain is made from TRBV5-1 and TRBJ2-1, and TRBD1 aligns with 7 junction nucleotides. The CDR3 region reads CASSARDRQFF. At the DNA level, the sequence is TGCGCCAGCAGCGCCCGGGACAGACAGTTCTTC.